These 25 T cell receptor beta chains were sequenced from one sample in a study of T cells in Graves' hyperthyroidism and ophthalmopathy. Amplified TCR beta CDR3 regions came from RNA transcripts. HTBI primers were the set used in a first-round RT-PCR of the TCR CDR3. Each CDR3 protein gets one entry after TCRdb re-called the multiplex PCR reads with MiXCR. The repertoire holds hundreds of thousands of distinct CDR3 sequences, with around 20% as singletons. Sample: blood. These receptors all stem from a man aged 25-45 years with Graves' ophthalmopathy.

This chain uses TRBV4-2 with TRBJ2-5; perhaps TRBD1 as D (5 bases). Trimming took off 6 bases at V and 2 bases at J, with 16 bases between the two ends. The length of the CDR3 is 15 residues. CDR1 is LGHNA, CDR2 YNFKEQ, per germline. CDR3: CASSQGSTVQETQYF. The CDR3 DNA sequence: TGTGCCAGCAGTCAGGGTAGTACAGTACAAGAGACCCAGTACTTC.

Many counts were recorded for this clonotype. The genes are TRBV2 and TRBJ2-7, with 14 bases fitting TRBD2. CDR1 is SNHLY, CDR2 FYNNEI, per germline. After removal of 6 bases from V and 6 bases from J, the junction contained 13 bases not matched to a gene. The CDR3 length is 17 residues. In nucleotides, the CDR3 is TGTGCCAGCAGACGACCGGGACTAGCGGGAGTAAGGCCCGAGCAGTACTTC. It translates to CASRRPGLAGVRPEQYF.

V gene TRBV6-2 or TRBV6-3 combines with J gene TRBJ1-5, with 7 bases lining up with TRBD1. Trimming removed 4 bases from V and 5 bases from J; junction bases left unmatched: 5. CDR1 is MNHEY and CDR2 is SVGEGT in the germline V gene. This CDR3 region has 14 residues. CDR3 sequence reads: CASSLNRGDQPQHF. CDR3 sequence (DNA): TGTGCCAGCAGTTTGAACAGGGGCGATCAGCCCCAGCATTTT.

In its sample, this clonotype was seen many times. The chain recombines TRBV12-3 or TRBV12-4 with TRBJ2-1, with D tentatively TRBD2 (5 bases). V was shortened by 0 bases and J by 10 bases, with 10 bases between the two germline ends. CDR3 size: 13 residues. CDR3 nucleotides: TGTGCCAGCAGTTTAGCGGGAGTTGGCGAGCAGTTCTTC. Translation gives CASSLAGVGEQFF.

This sequence joins TRBV24-1 and TRBJ2-7; D may be TRBD2 (5 bases). This CDR3 has 12 residues. The V and J ends lost 9 bases and 7 bases respectively, with 15 bases between them. Germline V gives CDR1 KGHDR, CDR2 SFDVKD. The CDR3 protein is CATVSPTGEQYF. Written as DNA, the CDR3 is TGTGCCACCGTTTCCCCAACGGGGGAGCAGTACTTC.

This clonotype was detected a few times. The chain recombines TRBV10-2 with TRBJ2-5; weak D call: TRBD2 (6 bases). The germline V gene encodes CDR1 WSHSY and CDR2 SAAADI. CDR3 length equals 15 residues. V was trimmed by 5 bases and J by 5 bases, leaving 18 bases between them. This chain's CDR3 is CASSPTGLPGETQYF. CDR3 nucleotides: TGCGCCAGCAGTCCCACGGGACTCCCTGGGGAGACCCAGTACTTC.

The rearrangement uses TRBV4-2 and TRBJ2-2; no reliable D call. The germline V and J ends were trimmed by 5 bases and 3 bases, with 16 bases remaining between them. Germline-derived CDR1 and CDR2 are LGHNA and YNFKEQ. The length of the CDR3 is 16 residues. CDR3 nucleotides: TGTGCCAGCAGCTTGTTCCCCACGAAGGACACCGGGGAGCTGTTTTTT. Protein sequence: CASSLFPTKDTGELFF.

At least ten counts were recorded for this clonotype. The chain couples TRBV3-1 to TRBJ2-5; 11 nucleotides line up with TRBD2. CDR3 size: 16 residues. Germline V gene lookup returns CDR1 LGHDT and CDR2 YNNKEL (reference sequence). V dropped 4 bases and J dropped 5; count of bases not matched to a gene: 9. This CDR3 reads CASSRILAGAGETQYF. The CDR3 coding sequence is TGTGCCAGCAGCCGAATACTAGCGGGAGCAGGGGAGACCCAGTACTTC.

In this sample, this clonotype turned up a few times. The chain uses TRBV24-1 and TRBJ2-3; 15 positions agree with TRBD2. J lost 1 base, V lost 7 bases, and 8 bases had no gene match. The CDR3 has 18 amino acids. The germline gives CDR1 KGHDR, CDR2 SFDVKD. CDR3 in DNA: TGTGCCACCAGCTTCCCGGGACTAGCGGGAGGCCGCACAGATACGCAGTATTTT. Encoded protein: CATSFPGLAGGRTDTQYF.

The V gene is TRBV7-9, the J gene TRBJ2-3; 13 positions agree with TRBD2. Trimming cost V 6 bases and J 3 bases; bases outside gene matches: 15. The CDR3 runs 19 residues. Germline CDR1 SEHNR, CDR2 FQNEAQ (reference sequence). The CDR3 bases are TGTGCCAGCAGTTCCGGGACTAGCGGGACGGAGCCTGGGACAGATACGCAGTATTTT. It specifies CASSSGTSGTEPGTDTQYF.

CDR3 in DNA: TGTGCCAGCCTCAAAGAGGGGGTTTATGGCTACACCTTC. As protein: CASLKEGVYGYTF. This chain uses TRBV28 with TRBJ1-2; D is perhaps TRBD1 (6 bases). CDR3 length: 13 amino acids. Germline CDR1 MDHEN, CDR2 SYDVKM. Trimming pared 8 bases from V and 5 bases from J, leaving 15 bases between.

This clonotype was counted ten times or more. The chain links TRBV20-1 to TRBJ1-2; D is unresolved. From germline, CDR1 is DFQATT and CDR2 SNEGSKA (reference sequence). V was clipped by 6 bases and J by 1 base, with 12 bases between them. The CDR3 consists of 13 residues. Here the CDR3 reads CSAAQQINYGYTF. The CDR3 bases are TGCAGTGCAGCGCAACAGATTAACTATGGCTACACCTTC.

This clonotype was counted at least ten times. The V and J genes are TRBV6-5 and TRBJ1-2, with unresolved D. The CDR3 is 11 residues long. The V and J ends lost 8 bases and 8 bases respectively, with 12 bases between them. Germline assignment: CDR1 MNHEY and CDR2 SVGAGI. The CDR3 DNA reads as TGTGCCAGCGGAAAGAAAGTAGGCTACACCTTC. It encodes CASGKKVGYTF.

About this clonotype: A much more abundant neighbour one base away suggests this may be a read error. V usage is TRBV27 and J usage is TRBJ1-1; 8 bases match TRBD1. CDR3 size: 14 residues. Germline V CDR1 and CDR2: MNHEY, SMNVEV (reference sequence). V lost 5 bases, J lost 3 bases, and 5 bases stayed unmatched. The CDR3 sequence: CASSIDRGDTEAFF. The DNA for the CDR3 is TGTGCCAGCAGTATCGACAGGGGAGACACTGAAGCTTTCTTT.

This clonotype occurred many times. V gene TRBV7-2 combines with J gene TRBJ1-2; 7 nucleotides agree with TRBD1. The CDR3 covers 13 residues. V shed 5 bases and J 7 bases; nucleotides not matched to a gene: 7. CDR1 and CDR2 from the germline V gene are SGHTA and FQGNSA. CDR3 sequence (DNA): TGTGCCAGCAGCCAGACAGGGAATGGTGGCTACACCTTC. This encodes CASSQTGNGGYTF.

This rearrangement joins TRBV18 to TRBJ2-7, with D perhaps assigned TRBD1 or TRBD2 (5 bases each). This CDR3 region has 14 residues. V shed 2 bases and J shed 6 bases, with 14 bases lying between them. Germline V gene sequence: CDR1 KGHSH, CDR2 LQKENI. CDR3 residues: CASSPGGRLGEQYF. In nucleotides, the CDR3 is TGTGCCAGCTCACCAGGGGGACGATTGGGCGAGCAGTACTTC.

The chain links TRBV20-1 to TRBJ2-1; a weak D match, TRBD2 (6 bases). Trimming pared 0 bases from V and 6 bases from J, leaving 15 bases between. Germline V gene sequence: CDR1 DFQATT, CDR2 SNEGSKA (reference sequence). The CDR3 runs 15 residues. The CDR3 loop is CSARDELASINEQFF. The CDR3 nucleotides read TGCAGTGCTAGAGATGAACTAGCTTCTATCAATGAGCAGTTCTTC.

As DNA, the CDR3 is TGTGCCAGCAGTTTAATGGGGTCCGGGGCCAACGTCCTGACTTTC. Protein: CASSLMGSGANVLTF. V usage is TRBV28 and J usage is TRBJ2-6; unclear D gene. Germline CDR1 MDHEN, CDR2 SYDVKM. V was trimmed by 2 bases and J by 4 bases, leaving 9 bases between them. The CDR3 totals 15 residues. The whole variable domain, remainder taken from reference TRBV28 and TRBJ2-6, is DVKVTQSSRYLVKRTGEKVFLECVQDMDHENMFWYRQDPGLGLRLIYFSYDVKMKEKGDIPEGYSVSREKKERFSLILESASTNQTSMYLCASSLMGSGANVLTFGAGSRLTVL.

This clonotype showed up just a few times. The chain joins TRBV5-1 to TRBJ2-2, with 12 bases matching TRBD1. Germline CDR1 reads SGHRS; CDR2 reads YFSETQ. V lost 0 bases and J lost 2; bases outside the gene matches: 2. There are 17 residues in the CDR3. CDR3 coding DNA: TGCGCCAGCAGCTTGGGGGACAGGGGGCGAAACACCGGGGAGCTGTTTTTT. Protein: CASSLGDRGRNTGELFF. The whole variable domain, remainder taken from reference TRBV5-1 and TRBJ2-2, is KAGVTQTPRYLIKTRGQQVTLSCSPISGHRSVSWYQQTPGQGLQFLFEYFSETQRNKGNFPGRFSGRQFSNSRSEMNVSTLELGDSALYLCASSLGDRGRNTGELFFGEGSRLTVL.

This clonotype appeared a few times. This chain joins TRBV27 and TRBJ1-5; D remains unclear. Per the germline V gene, CDR1 is MNHEY and CDR2 is SMNVEV (reference sequence). The ends were cut back, 6 bases at V and 7 bases at J, with 16 bases in the middle. The CDR3 sequence is 14 residues long. CDR3 in amino acids: CASSYTGSGQPQHF. CDR3 DNA sequence: TGTGCCAGCAGCTACACCGGGTCGGGACAGCCCCAGCATTTT.

Many counts were recorded for this clonotype. This sequence joins TRBV7-3 and TRBJ2-1; 9 bases are a match to TRBD2. Losses at the gene ends were 2 bases for V and 6 bases for J; bases not matched to a gene: 11. The CDR3 consists of 17 residues. Per the germline V gene, CDR1 is SGHTA and CDR2 is FQGTGA. The chain's CDR3 is CASSLGWVAGAGNEQFF. CDR3 coding DNA: TGTGCCAGCAGCTTAGGATGGGTAGCGGGAGCTGGCAATGAGCAGTTCTTC. Combining the CDR3 with reference TRBV7-3 and TRBJ2-1 gives the whole variable domain GAGVSQTPSNKVTEKGKYVELRCDPISGHTALYWYRQSLGQGPEFLIYFQGTGAADDSGLPNDRFFAVRPEGSVSTLKIQRTERGDSAVYLCASSLGWVAGAGNEQFFGPGTRLTVL.

The CDR3 loop is CASRQTSGRVDEQFF. Here the CDR3 DNA reads TGTGCCAGCAGACAGACTAGCGGGAGGGTGGATGAGCAGTTCTTC. This chain uses TRBV6-1 with TRBJ2-1; 14 positions agree with TRBD2. The ends lost 6 bases at V and 8 bases at J; junction bases unmatched: 6. The CDR3 consists of 15 residues. Germline-derived CDR1 and CDR2 are MNHNS and SASEGT.

This chain uses TRBV7-9 with TRBJ2-1; 9 nucleotides agree with TRBD2. V was pared by 3 bases and J by 5 bases, with 5 bases of the junction left unmatched. Germline CDR1 reads SEHNR; CDR2 reads FQNEAQ (reference sequence). This CDR3 is built from 15 residues. In DNA form, the CDR3 reads TGTGCCAGCAGCTTTAGCGGGAGCCAAGACAATGAGCAGTTCTTC. This translates into CASSFSGSQDNEQFF.

The table lists this clonotype with a few counts. The rearrangement joins TRBV28 to TRBJ2-2, with a tentative D call TRBD2 (7 bases). Per germline, CDR1 MDHEN and CDR2 SYDVKM. The CDR3 is made up of 15 amino acids. V was clipped by 8 bases and J by 4 bases, with 17 bases between them. Here the CDR3 DNA reads TGTGCCAGCGGGGAGGGACACCCGGGCACCGGGGAGCTGTTTTTT. Protein sequence: CASGEGHPGTGELFF.

The chain carries TRBV29-1 and TRBJ2-1; no reliable D call. Deletions cut 3 bases from V and 8 bases from J, with 14 bases between. The CDR3 has 13 residues. CDR1 and CDR2 from the germline V gene are SQVTM and ANQGSEA. The CDR3, as DNA: TGCAGCGTTGACCTGGGTATAAGCGATGAGCAGTTCTTC. Its translation: CSVDLGISDEQFF.